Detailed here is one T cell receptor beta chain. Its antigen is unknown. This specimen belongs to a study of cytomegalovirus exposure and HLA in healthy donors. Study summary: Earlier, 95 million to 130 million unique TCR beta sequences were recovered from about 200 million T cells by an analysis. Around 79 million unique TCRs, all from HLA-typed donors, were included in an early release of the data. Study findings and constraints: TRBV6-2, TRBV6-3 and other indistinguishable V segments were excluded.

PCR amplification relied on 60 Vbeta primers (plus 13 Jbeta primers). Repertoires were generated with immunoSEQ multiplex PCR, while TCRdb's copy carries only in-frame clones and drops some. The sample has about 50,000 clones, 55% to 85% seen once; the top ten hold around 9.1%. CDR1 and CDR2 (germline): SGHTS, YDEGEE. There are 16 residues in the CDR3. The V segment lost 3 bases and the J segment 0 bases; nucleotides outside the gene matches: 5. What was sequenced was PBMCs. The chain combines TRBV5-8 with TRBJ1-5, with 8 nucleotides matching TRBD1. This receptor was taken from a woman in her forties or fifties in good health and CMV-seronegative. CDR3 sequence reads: CASSSTGGYSNQPQHF. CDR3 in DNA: TGTGCCAGCAGCTCAACAGGGGGTTATAGCAATCAGCCCCAGCATTTT.